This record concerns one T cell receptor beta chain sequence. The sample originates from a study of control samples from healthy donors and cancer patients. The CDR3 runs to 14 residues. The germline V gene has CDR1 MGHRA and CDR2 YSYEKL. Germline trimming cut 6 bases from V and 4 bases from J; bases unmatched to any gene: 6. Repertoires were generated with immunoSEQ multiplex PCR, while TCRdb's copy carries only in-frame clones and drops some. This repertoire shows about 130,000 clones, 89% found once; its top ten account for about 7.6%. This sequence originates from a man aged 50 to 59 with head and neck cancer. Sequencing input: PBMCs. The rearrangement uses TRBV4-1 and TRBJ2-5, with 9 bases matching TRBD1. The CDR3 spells CASSPGQGGETQYF. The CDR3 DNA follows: TGCGCCAGCAGTCCGGGACAGGGTGGAGAGACCCAGTACTTC.